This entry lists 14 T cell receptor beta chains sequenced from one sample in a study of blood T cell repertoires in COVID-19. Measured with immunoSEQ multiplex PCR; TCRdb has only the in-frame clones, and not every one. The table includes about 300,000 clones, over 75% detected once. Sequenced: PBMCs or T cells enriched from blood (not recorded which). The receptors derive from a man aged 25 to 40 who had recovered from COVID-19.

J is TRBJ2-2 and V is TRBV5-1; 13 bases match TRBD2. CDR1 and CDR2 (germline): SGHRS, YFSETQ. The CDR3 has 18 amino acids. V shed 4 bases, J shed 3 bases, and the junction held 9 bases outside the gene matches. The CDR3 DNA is TGCGCCAGCAGCCGGATACTAGCGGGGGGGTTCGACACCGGGGAGCTGTTTTTT. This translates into CASSRILAGGFDTGELFF.

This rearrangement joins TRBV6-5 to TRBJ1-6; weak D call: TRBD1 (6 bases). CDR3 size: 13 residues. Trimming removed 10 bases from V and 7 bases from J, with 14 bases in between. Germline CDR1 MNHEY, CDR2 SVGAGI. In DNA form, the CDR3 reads TGTGCCATCCAGGGGTATTCAAATTCACCCCTCCACTTT. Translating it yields CAIQGYSNSPLHF.

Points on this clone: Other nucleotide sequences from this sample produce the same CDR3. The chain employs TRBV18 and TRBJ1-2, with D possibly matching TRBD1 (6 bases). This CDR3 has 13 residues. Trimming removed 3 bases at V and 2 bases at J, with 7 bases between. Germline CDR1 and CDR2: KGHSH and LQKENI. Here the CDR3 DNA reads TGTGCCAGCTCACCCACAGGGAACTATGGCTACACCTTC. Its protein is CASSPTGNYGYTF.

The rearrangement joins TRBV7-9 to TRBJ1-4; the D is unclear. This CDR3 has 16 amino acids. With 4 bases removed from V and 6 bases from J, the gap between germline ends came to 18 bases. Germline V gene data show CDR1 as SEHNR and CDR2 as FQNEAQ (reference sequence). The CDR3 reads CASSSRTPESYEKLFF. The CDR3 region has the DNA TGTGCCAGCAGCTCTCGGACTCCCGAAAGCTATGAAAAACTGTTTTTT.

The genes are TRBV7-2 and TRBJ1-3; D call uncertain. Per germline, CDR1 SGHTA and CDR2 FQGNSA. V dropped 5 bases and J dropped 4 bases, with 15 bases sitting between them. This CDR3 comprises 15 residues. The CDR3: CASSPAADGGNTIYF. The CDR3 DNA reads TGTGCCAGCAGCCCTGCGGCAGACGGGGGAAACACCATATATTTT.

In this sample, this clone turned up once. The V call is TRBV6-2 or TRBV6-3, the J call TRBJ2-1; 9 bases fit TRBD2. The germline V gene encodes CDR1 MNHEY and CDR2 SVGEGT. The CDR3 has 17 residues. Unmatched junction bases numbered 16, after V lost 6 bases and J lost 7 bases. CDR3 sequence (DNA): TGTGCCAGCAGCCGACACGCGGGAGGGTCGAATAGGAATGAGCAGTTCTTC. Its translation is CASSRHAGGSNRNEQFF.

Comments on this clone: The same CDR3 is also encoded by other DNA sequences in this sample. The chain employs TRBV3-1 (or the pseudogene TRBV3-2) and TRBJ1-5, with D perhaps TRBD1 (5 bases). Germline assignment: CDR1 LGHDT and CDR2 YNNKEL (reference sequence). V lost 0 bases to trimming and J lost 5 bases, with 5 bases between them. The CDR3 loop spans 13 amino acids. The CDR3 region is CASSQDRDQPQHF. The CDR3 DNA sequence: TGTGCCAGCAGCCAAGACAGGGATCAGCCCCAGCATTTT.

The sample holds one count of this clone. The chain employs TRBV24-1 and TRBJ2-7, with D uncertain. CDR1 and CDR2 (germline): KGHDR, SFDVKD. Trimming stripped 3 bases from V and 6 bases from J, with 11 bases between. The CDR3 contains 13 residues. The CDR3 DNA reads TGTGCCACCAGTGATGCCTCAGATATCGAGCAGTACTTC. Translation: CATSDASDIEQYF.

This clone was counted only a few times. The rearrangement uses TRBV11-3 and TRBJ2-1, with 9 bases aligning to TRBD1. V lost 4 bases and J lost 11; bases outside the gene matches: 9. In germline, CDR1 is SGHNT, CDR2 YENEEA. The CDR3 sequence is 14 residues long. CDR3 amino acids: CASSWTGAPAKQFF. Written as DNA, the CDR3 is TGTGCCAGCAGCTGGACAGGGGCACCGGCTAAGCAGTTCTTC.

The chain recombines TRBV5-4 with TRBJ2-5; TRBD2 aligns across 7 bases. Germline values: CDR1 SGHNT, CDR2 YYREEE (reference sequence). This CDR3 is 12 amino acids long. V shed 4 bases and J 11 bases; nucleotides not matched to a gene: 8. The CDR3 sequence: CASSGGDQIQYF. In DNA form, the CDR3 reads TGTGCCAGCAGCGGGGGGGATCAAATTCAGTACTTC.

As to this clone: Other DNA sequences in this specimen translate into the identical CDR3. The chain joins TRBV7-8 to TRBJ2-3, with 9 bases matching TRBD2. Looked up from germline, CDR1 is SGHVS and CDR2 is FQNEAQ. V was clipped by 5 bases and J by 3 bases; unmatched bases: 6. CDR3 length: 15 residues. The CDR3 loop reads CASSALAGSTDTQYF. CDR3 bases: TGTGCCAGCAGCGCCCTAGCGGGGTCAACAGATACGCAGTATTTT.

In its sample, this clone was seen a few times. CDR3 nucleotide sequence: TGCGCCAGCAGTGAGTCCTGGGGGCCCCTACTTTACAATGAGCAGTTCTTC. It translates to CASSESWGPLLYNEQFF. This chain connects TRBV10-1 to TRBJ2-1; the D gene is possibly TRBD1 (6 bases). V was clipped by 0 bases and J by 4 bases, with 16 bases between them. The CDR3 is 17 amino acids. CDR1 and CDR2 from the germline V gene are WNHNN and SYGVQD (reference sequence).

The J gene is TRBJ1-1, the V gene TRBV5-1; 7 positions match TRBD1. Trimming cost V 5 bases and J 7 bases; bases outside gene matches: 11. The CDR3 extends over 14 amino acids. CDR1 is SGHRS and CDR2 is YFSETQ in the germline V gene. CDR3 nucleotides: TGCGCCAGCAGAAGCCTTGGGACAGAAATTGAAGCTTTCTTT. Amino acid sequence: CASRSLGTEIEAFF.

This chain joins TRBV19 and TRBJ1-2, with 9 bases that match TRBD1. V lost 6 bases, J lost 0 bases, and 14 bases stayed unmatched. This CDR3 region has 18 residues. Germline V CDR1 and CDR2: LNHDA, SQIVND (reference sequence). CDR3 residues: CASRGGDGTGSTNYGYTF. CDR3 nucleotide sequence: TGTGCCAGTAGGGGCGGCGACGGGACAGGGAGTACTAACTATGGCTACACCTTC.